A selection of T cell receptor beta chains follows, all from one sample in a study of shared clonotypes between healthy human individuals. Using immunoSEQ multiplex PCR, the repertoire was profiled, and TCRdb retains in-frame clones only, with some absent. The repertoire has over 1.4 million clones, roughly 95% of them found once; the top ten carry about 1.2%. The material sequenced was naive CD4+ T cells sorted from blood. These receptors were collected from a man younger than 40 in good health. Each CDR3 is given with its conserved first and last residue. The order of the fields is CDR3 DNA, CDR3 protein, J gene, D gene, V gene, clone size. A D gene is named only where the DNA matches it firmly. Size is omitted from some rows. Given values are once, few, many or a class for expanded clones.

cdr3_nt: TGTGCCAGCAGGGAACAGGGCGGGTTGGAGACCCAGTACTTC; cdr3_aa: CASREQGGLETQYF; j_call: TRBJ2-5; d_call: -; v_call: TRBV28; clone_size: -
cdr3_nt: TGTGCCAGCAGTGGTCTAGGGAGCAAAAACATTCAGTACTTC; cdr3_aa: CASSGLGSKNIQYF; j_call: TRBJ2-4; d_call: -; v_call: TRBV6-1; clone_size: -
cdr3_nt: TGCGCCAGCAGCTTTATGCCAGAGAGCACAGATACGCAGTATTTT; cdr3_aa: CASSFMPESTDTQYF; j_call: TRBJ2-3; d_call: -; v_call: TRBV5-1; clone_size: once
cdr3_nt: TGTGCCAGCAGCTCGGGACAGGGGAACACCGGGGAGCTGTTTTTT; cdr3_aa: CASSSGQGNTGELFF; j_call: TRBJ2-2; d_call: TRBD1; v_call: TRBV7-9; clone_size: few
cdr3_nt: TGTGCCAGCAGCTCCAACAGGGGGAGGACAACTAATGAAAAACTGTTTTTT; cdr3_aa: CASSSNRGRTTNEKLFF; j_call: TRBJ1-4; d_call: TRBD1; v_call: TRBV5-6; clone_size: -
cdr3_nt: TGTGCCAGCAGCTTACGCTTAGCCACAGATACGCAGTATTTT; cdr3_aa: CASSLRLATDTQYF; j_call: TRBJ2-3; d_call: -; v_call: TRBV7-3; clone_size: -
cdr3_nt: TGTGCCAGCAGGGTCGGGACTAGCAGCACCGGGGAGCTGTTTTTT; cdr3_aa: CASRVGTSSTGELFF; j_call: TRBJ2-2; d_call: TRBD2; v_call: TRBV7-6; clone_size: -
cdr3_nt: TGTGCCAGCAGTCCTCCCGGGACCCCACCCGCCTACGAGCAGTACTTC; cdr3_aa: CASSPPGTPPAYEQYF; j_call: TRBJ2-7; d_call: -; v_call: TRBV25-1; clone_size: once
cdr3_nt: TGTGCCAGCAGTGAGCCGACTAGCGGGAAAAACACCGGGGAGCTGTTTTTT; cdr3_aa: CASSEPTSGKNTGELFF; j_call: TRBJ2-2; d_call: TRBD2; v_call: TRBV25-1; clone_size: -
cdr3_nt: TGTGCCAGCAGTTCGGGCCGGCCCTACAATGAGCAGTTCTTC; cdr3_aa: CASSSGRPYNEQFF; j_call: TRBJ2-1; d_call: -; v_call: TRBV27; clone_size: -
cdr3_nt: TGTGCCACCCAGCCCGGCCCCGGACAGGGAGGTGAAAAACTGTTTTTT; cdr3_aa: CATQPGPGQGGEKLFF; j_call: TRBJ1-4; d_call: TRBD1; v_call: TRBV7-9; clone_size: -
cdr3_nt: TGTGCCAGCAGCGTAGATGGTTTCTCTGGAAACACCATATATTTT; cdr3_aa: CASSVDGFSGNTIYF; j_call: TRBJ1-3; d_call: -; v_call: TRBV9; clone_size: -
cdr3_nt: TGCGCCAGCAGCCCGGGACTAGTGACAGATACGCAGTATTTT; cdr3_aa: CASSPGLVTDTQYF; j_call: TRBJ2-3; d_call: TRBD2; v_call: TRBV5-1; clone_size: -
cdr3_nt: TGTGCCAGCCACCTCGGCCGGCCAGCTACCCCCTACAATGAGCAGTTCTTC; cdr3_aa: CASHLGRPATPYNEQFF; j_call: TRBJ2-1; d_call: -; v_call: TRBV5-6; clone_size: -
cdr3_nt: TGTGCCAGCAGCCCTCGTGAGGGGAGCTCCTACAATGAGCAGTTCTTC; cdr3_aa: CASSPREGSSYNEQFF; j_call: TRBJ2-1; d_call: -; v_call: TRBV5-5; clone_size: -
cdr3_nt: TGTGCCAGCAGTTCCGGGACCAGTCTCGACATTCAGTACTTC; cdr3_aa: CASSSGTSLDIQYF; j_call: TRBJ2-4; d_call: -; v_call: TRBV6-5; clone_size: -
cdr3_nt: TGTGCCAGCAGTCGAACCGGGACAGGGGACTACAATGAGCAGTTCTTC; cdr3_aa: CASSRTGTGDYNEQFF; j_call: TRBJ2-1; d_call: TRBD1; v_call: TRBV7-3; clone_size: -
cdr3_nt: TGTGCCAGCAGCTTGGGTGGGGGCTACGAGCAGTACTTC; cdr3_aa: CASSLGGGYEQYF; j_call: TRBJ2-7; d_call: -; v_call: TRBV5-6; clone_size: -
cdr3_nt: TGTGCCAGCAGTTTAGGGGGATCGGAGACCCAGTACTTC; cdr3_aa: CASSLGGSETQYF; j_call: TRBJ2-5; d_call: -; v_call: TRBV28; clone_size: -
cdr3_nt: TGTGCCAGCAGCGTAGCAGCGGGAGGGCCTTTACCCTTCTACGAGCAGTACTTC; cdr3_aa: CASSVAAGGPLPFYEQYF; j_call: TRBJ2-7; d_call: TRBD2; v_call: TRBV9; clone_size: -
cdr3_nt: TGTGCCAGCAGTTACAGTGAAGCTTTCTTT; cdr3_aa: CASSYSEAFF; j_call: TRBJ1-1; d_call: -; v_call: TRBV6-5; clone_size: -
cdr3_nt: TGTGCCAGCAGCCTTACTAGCGGCACGGGCAATGAGCAGTTCTTC; cdr3_aa: CASSLTSGTGNEQFF; j_call: TRBJ2-1; d_call: TRBD2; v_call: TRBV5-5; clone_size: -
cdr3_nt: TGTGCCAGCTCACAGGGACAGGGAGCGAATCAGCCCCAGCATTTT; cdr3_aa: CASSQGQGANQPQHF; j_call: TRBJ1-5; d_call: TRBD1; v_call: TRBV18; clone_size: -
cdr3_nt: TGTGCCAGCAGCTTAAGTCGGACAGGGGTCACCGGGGAGCTGTTTTTT; cdr3_aa: CASSLSRTGVTGELFF; j_call: TRBJ2-2; d_call: TRBD1; v_call: TRBV11-3; clone_size: -
cdr3_nt: TGCAGCGTTGGGATGGTAGCGGGAGTTTTCGGTGAGCAGTTCTTC; cdr3_aa: CSVGMVAGVFGEQFF; j_call: TRBJ2-1; d_call: TRBD2; v_call: TRBV29-1; clone_size: -
cdr3_nt: TGTGCCAGCAGTCAACACCCGGGCAGGGCCACAGCGACCCAGTACTTC; cdr3_aa: CASSQHPGRATATQYF; j_call: TRBJ2-5; d_call: -; v_call: TRBV28; clone_size: -
cdr3_nt: TGTGCATGGGCAGGGGGCAATGGGGGCAATCAGCCCCAGCATTTT; cdr3_aa: CAWAGGNGGNQPQHF; j_call: TRBJ1-5; d_call: TRBD1; v_call: TRBV28; clone_size: -
cdr3_nt: TGTGCCAGCAGTTCAAGCGGGAGGGCTTACAATGAGCAGTTCTTC; cdr3_aa: CASSSSGRAYNEQFF; j_call: TRBJ2-1; d_call: TRBD2; v_call: TRBV27; clone_size: -
cdr3_nt: TGTGCCAGCAGACCTCCGGGACAGGGGCACCACGAGCAGTACTTC; cdr3_aa: CASRPPGQGHHEQYF; j_call: TRBJ2-7; d_call: TRBD1; v_call: TRBV28; clone_size: -
cdr3_nt: TGCGCCAGCAGCCCGACCGGGACTAGCGGGGCTCAAGGGGAGCAGTACTTC; cdr3_aa: CASSPTGTSGAQGEQYF; j_call: TRBJ2-7; d_call: TRBD2; v_call: TRBV5-1; clone_size: -
cdr3_nt: TGTGCCAGCACGGAGGATACGCAGTATTTT; cdr3_aa: CASTEDTQYF; j_call: TRBJ2-3; d_call: -; v_call: TRBV5-5; clone_size: -
cdr3_nt: TGTGCCAGCAGCCCGACAGGGGGATCAGATACGCAGTATTTT; cdr3_aa: CASSPTGGSDTQYF; j_call: TRBJ2-3; d_call: -; v_call: TRBV21-1; clone_size: -
cdr3_nt: TGTGCCAGAAGCGGGCGACTAGCGGACGAGCAGTACTTC; cdr3_aa: CARSGRLADEQYF; j_call: TRBJ2-7; d_call: TRBD2; v_call: TRBV5-3; clone_size: -
cdr3_nt: TGTGCCAGCAGTTACTCTCCCGCCGGGACCCAGTACTTC; cdr3_aa: CASSYSPAGTQYF; j_call: TRBJ2-5; d_call: -; v_call: TRBV6-5; clone_size: -
cdr3_nt: TGTGCCAGCAGCCATTTGGACAGGGGGGATACGCAGTATTTT; cdr3_aa: CASSHLDRGDTQYF; j_call: TRBJ2-3; d_call: TRBD1; v_call: TRBV7-2; clone_size: -
cdr3_nt: TGTGCCAGCAGCCGGGGGTACAGGGAGTACTTC; cdr3_aa: CASSRGYREYF; j_call: TRBJ2-7; d_call: -; v_call: TRBV11-2; clone_size: -
cdr3_nt: TGCGCCAGCAGTGAGACAGTAGATCAGCCCCAGCATTTT; cdr3_aa: CASSETVDQPQHF; j_call: TRBJ1-5; d_call: -; v_call: TRBV10-2; clone_size: -
cdr3_nt: TGTGCCAGCAGCTCACAGGGATGGGAGACCCAGTACTTC; cdr3_aa: CASSSQGWETQYF; j_call: TRBJ2-5; d_call: -; v_call: TRBV9; clone_size: -
cdr3_nt: TGCGCCAGCACGGGGCGGGGCCCGAACACCGGGGAGCTGTTTTTT; cdr3_aa: CASTGRGPNTGELFF; j_call: TRBJ2-2; d_call: -; v_call: TRBV10-2; clone_size: -
cdr3_nt: TGTGCCAGCAGTTTAACAGAAGGAAACACCATATATTTT; cdr3_aa: CASSLTEGNTIYF; j_call: TRBJ1-3; d_call: -; v_call: TRBV27; clone_size: -
cdr3_nt: TGTGCCAGCAGCTTGTATTTAGCGGGTTTACCGAGCTCCTACGAGCAGTACTTC; cdr3_aa: CASSLYLAGLPSSYEQYF; j_call: TRBJ2-7; d_call: TRBD2; v_call: TRBV5-5; clone_size: once